The 13 T cell receptor beta chains presented below share a single source sample, sequenced in a study of blood T cell repertoires in COVID-19. Sequenced by immunoSEQ multiplex PCR; TCRdb stores in-frame clones only, minus some. The profile shows some 210,000 clones, about 90% of them singletons. The sequenced sample consisted of peripheral blood. Receptors originate from a man in his 60s with COVID-19, enrolled during active disease.

This clone was recorded only once. The chain recombines TRBV23-1 with TRBJ1-2, with TRBD1 matching over 9 bases. TRBV23-1 has ORF status, its function being uncertain. The CDR3 is 17 amino acids. Losses at the gene ends were 1 base for V and 4 bases for J; bases not matched to a gene: 10. CDR3 DNA: TGCGCCAGCAGTCAATTTACTTCGACAGGGGGGGCCTATGGCTACACCTTC. This encodes CASSQFTSTGGAYGYTF.

The chain links TRBV5-6 to TRBJ1-1; D is unclear. Germline CDR1 and CDR2: SGHDT and YYEEEE. V lost 1 base and J 1 base, leaving 11 bases between the germline ends. The CDR3 is 15 residues long. Written as DNA, the CDR3 is TGTGCCAGCAGCTTGAGTTTGTCAGAGAACACTGAAGCTTTCTTT. It is translated as CASSLSLSENTEAFF.

The chain is built from TRBV4-1 and TRBJ1-5; 7 bases line up with TRBD1. This CDR3 has 19 residues. The germline V gene encodes CDR1 MGHRA and CDR2 YSYEKL. Unmatched junction bases numbered 18, after V lost 3 bases and J lost 4 bases. The CDR3 loop is CASSQTGQQGAGDNQPQHF. CDR3 nucleotides: TGCGCCAGCAGCCAGACGGGACAGCAGGGAGCGGGGGATAATCAGCCCCAGCATTTT.

The chain recombines TRBV7-9 with TRBJ1-5; D remains ambiguous. V lost 3 bases and J lost 5, with 11 bases in between. In germline, CDR1 is SEHNR, CDR2 FQNEAQ (reference sequence). There are 14 residues in the CDR3. The CDR3 nucleotides read TGTGCCAGCAGCTTCGGGGAGTCCTATCAGCCCCAGCATTTT. Its protein product is CASSFGESYQPQHF.

The chain uses TRBV5-4 and TRBJ2-1; 12 positions agree with TRBD2. Germline CDR1 is SGHNT and CDR2 is YYREEE (reference sequence). The CDR3 has 16 residues. Trimming cost V 5 bases and J 2 bases; bases outside gene matches: 5. The CDR3: CASSLAGGSAYNEQFF. Written as DNA, the CDR3 is TGTGCCAGCAGTCTAGCGGGAGGGTCAGCCTACAATGAGCAGTTCTTC.

V and J are TRBV4-1 and TRBJ2-1; 9 bases map to TRBD2. Per germline, CDR1 MGHRA and CDR2 YSYEKL. The CDR3 has 17 residues. J lost 0 bases, V lost 1 base, and 4 bases had no gene match. The CDR3 DNA sequence: TGCGCCAGCAGCCAAGTCCTAGCGGGACTCTCCTACAATGAGCAGTTCTTC. Translated, it gives CASSQVLAGLSYNEQFF.

This clone came up once. The CDR3 reads CASSLESLATDTQYF. Written as DNA, the CDR3 is TGTGCCAGCAGTTTGGAGTCCTTGGCCACAGATACGCAGTATTTT. The genes are TRBV27 and TRBJ2-3; D not certain. Looked up from germline, CDR1 is MNHEY and CDR2 is SMNVEV (reference sequence). With 3 bases removed from V and 2 bases from J, the gap between germline ends came to 12 bases. The CDR3 is made up of 15 amino acids.

V and J are TRBV28 and TRBJ2-5; TRBD1 aligns across 7 bases. Germline V gives CDR1 MDHEN, CDR2 SYDVKM. The trim removed 4 bases at V and 2 bases at J, leaving 7 bases unmatched. The CDR3 extends over 15 amino acids. The CDR3, as DNA: TGTGCCAGCAGTTACCAGGGGGTAACTCAAGAGACCCAGTACTTC. Protein product: CASSYQGVTQETQYF.

The CDR3 nucleotides read TGCGCCAGCAGCTATGACAGGGGGAGGCTCGAGCAGTACTTC. Translating gives CASSYDRGRLEQYF. The rearrangement links TRBV5-1 to TRBJ2-7; 9 bases align to TRBD1. This CDR3 is 14 amino acids long. Germline V gene data show CDR1 as SGHRS and CDR2 as YFSETQ. V lost 3 bases and J lost 6; bases outside the gene matches: 7.

The chain joins TRBV5-4 to TRBJ2-7; 11 bases are shared with TRBD2. With V trimmed by 4 bases and J by 2 bases, 5 bases remained unmatched. Germline-derived CDR1 and CDR2 are SGHNT and YYREEE (reference sequence). The CDR3 is made up of 15 amino acids. Here the CDR3 DNA reads TGTGCCAGCAGCCCAGGGACTAGCGGTACCTACGAGCAGTACTTC. This sequence encodes CASSPGTSGTYEQYF.

With regard to this clone: Without the conserved terminal phenylalanine or tryptophan, this CDR3 likely stems from a read error. It is unclear where the CDR3 begins or ends on the DNA, so no DNA is shown, and the CDR3 is as TCRdb lists it. The chain couples TRBV7-2 to TRBJ2-7; the table's D gene call, TRBD2, was not cross checked with the DNA. Germline V CDR1 and CDR2: SGHTA, FQGNSA. The CDR3 spans 11 amino acids, including both terminal residues. The CDR3 spells CASSFAGAQEI.

This chain links TRBV6-5 with TRBJ2-7; D not resolved. The germline V gene has CDR1 MNHEY and CDR2 SVGAGI. The germline V and J ends were trimmed by 0 bases and 5 bases, with 11 bases remaining between them. The CDR3 covers 14 residues. CDR3 sequence reads: CASSYSNSPNEQYF. The CDR3 DNA follows: TGTGCCAGCAGTTACTCGAACAGTCCTAACGAGCAGTACTTC.

The CDR3 here is CASSVAGNYGYTF. As DNA, the CDR3 is TGTGCCAGCAGCGTAGCAGGGAACTATGGCTACACCTTC. This chain uses TRBV9 with TRBJ1-2, with D maybe TRBD1 (5 bases). Trimming took off 0 bases at V and 2 bases at J, with 5 bases between the two ends. The CDR3 has 13 amino acids. The germline V gene encodes CDR1 SGDLS and CDR2 YYNGEE. Complete variable domain (other parts from reference TRBV9 and TRBJ1-2): DSGVTQTPKHLITATGQRVTLRCSPRSGDLSVYWYQQSLDQGLQFLIQYYNGEERAKGNILERFSAQQFPDLHSELNLSSLELGDSALYFCASSVAGNYGYTFGSGTRLTVV.